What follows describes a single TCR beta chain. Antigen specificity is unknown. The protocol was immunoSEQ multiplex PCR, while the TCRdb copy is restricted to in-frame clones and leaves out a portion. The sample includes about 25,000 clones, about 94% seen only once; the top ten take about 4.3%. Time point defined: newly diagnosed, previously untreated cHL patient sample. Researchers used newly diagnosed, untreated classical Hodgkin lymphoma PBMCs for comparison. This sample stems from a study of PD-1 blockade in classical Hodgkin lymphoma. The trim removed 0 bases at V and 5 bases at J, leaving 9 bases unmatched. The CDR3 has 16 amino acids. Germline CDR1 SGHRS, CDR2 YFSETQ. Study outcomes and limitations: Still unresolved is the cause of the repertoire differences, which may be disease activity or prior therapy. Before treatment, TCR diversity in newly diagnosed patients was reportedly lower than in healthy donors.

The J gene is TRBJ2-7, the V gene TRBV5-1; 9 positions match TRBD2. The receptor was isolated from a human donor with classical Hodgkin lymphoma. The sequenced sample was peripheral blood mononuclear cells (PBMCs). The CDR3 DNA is TGCGCCAGCAGCTTGGGCGCTAGCGGGGCTAGCGACGAGCAGTACTTC. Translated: CASSLGASGASDEQYF.